Listed below are T cell receptor beta chains from one sample, sequenced in a study of blood T cell repertoires in COVID-19. Libraries were prepared by immunoSEQ multiplex PCR; TCRdb keeps only in-frame clonotypes and omits some of them. The repertoire has about 300,000 clones, 85% to 90% of them found once; the top ten carry under 3%. Sample: PBMCs or T cells enriched from blood (not recorded which). The receptors were gathered from a woman between 45 and 65 years old who had been exposed to COVID-19. Both conserved end residues are part of each CDR3.

v_call	cdr3_aa
TRBV3-1/TRBV3-2	CASSPKGGLEKLFF
TRBV5-1	CASSLSYGGLDQETQYF
TRBV24-1	CATSDMGDRGSLKTQYF
TRBV5-4	CASSPAKYNEQFF
TRBV11-2	CASSGQVRPYQPQHF
TRBV5-4	CASSRAGQGTGELFF
TRBV2	CASSVSRSYNEQFF
TRBV3-1/TRBV3-2	CASSQDYRTNNQPQHF
TRBV5-4	CASSWGDRAFSGNTIYF
TRBV5-8	CASSRQGAAGNTIYF
TRBV28	CASLPNTGELFF
TRBV19	CASSRSGTGSYEQYF
TRBV14	CASSQGDSPNEKLFF
TRBV5-5	CASIRSGERTQYF
TRBV2	CASSPDSSYEQYF
TRBV6-5	CASNTGFSYNSPLHF
TRBV18	CASSPSLGTAQETQYF
TRBV7-9	CASSSLTTAGKGAGELFF
TRBV30	CAWSVSGGNTIYF
TRBV20-1	CGGPTNEKLFF
TRBV19	CASASLGGNSPLHF
TRBV30	CASNLAVGQYF
TRBV2	CASSEWSGPISGNTIYF
TRBV7-9	CASSQTGVGNTIYF
TRBV4-1	CASSQDGLADYEQFF
TRBV19	CASSIVWGTGRAAFF